Listed below are T cell receptor beta chains from one sample, sequenced in a study of cytomegalovirus exposure and HLA in healthy donors. Sequencing was performed with immunoSEQ multiplex PCR; in TCRdb, only in-frame clones are kept and a portion is missing. The table lists around 190,000 clones, around 80% of them singletons. Sequenced: PBMCs. Receptors originate from a man aged 40-50 years in good health and CMV-seronegative. CDR3s include the opening cysteine and the closing phenylalanine or tryptophan. Each record gives: CDR3 length, V gene, J gene, CDR3 protein.

16	TRBV7-2	TRBJ1-2	CASSLQSTGAIYGYTF
16	TRBV30	TRBJ2-2	CAWSVRQGANTGELFF
13	TRBV6-1	TRBJ1-2	CASSAGGRYGYTF
13	TRBV6-1	TRBJ2-5	CASRGTVQETQYF
16	TRBV15	TRBJ2-1	CATSRASGGTHNEQFF
17	TRBV4-3	TRBJ2-5	CASSQDLAGGGGETQYF
13	TRBV7-3	TRBJ2-5	CASSANRGETQYF
14	TRBV7-9	TRBJ1-3	CASSSLTGSGTIYF
15	TRBV9	TRBJ1-3	CASSALGTEGNTIYF
15	TRBV4-3	TRBJ2-5	CASSQDTGSQETQYF
16	TRBV27	TRBJ1-2	CASSRDSSGAVVGYTF
12	TRBV9	TRBJ2-2	CASSVVSGELFF
16	TRBV6-4	TRBJ2-3	CASSERGLLPTDTQYF
13	TRBV7-9	TRBJ1-1	CASSFREGTEAFF
15	TRBV6-5	TRBJ1-2	CASSLHRGPEYGYTF
16	TRBV27	TRBJ1-4	CASRKGRAWTNEKLFF
16	TRBV7-6	NA	CASSPSPGGGPYEQYF
17	TRBV4-3	TRBJ2-1	CASSQAGGGHGGNEQFF
14	TRBV7-2	TRBJ2-7	CASSPQRGLYEQYF
15	TRBV9	TRBJ2-7	CASSVAGTGTHEQYF
12	TRBV7-6	TRBJ1-2	CASSSGGVGYTF
12	TRBV11-2	TRBJ2-7	CASSPQGDEQYF
13	TRBV7-2	TRBJ2-5	CASSRDFQETQYF
16	TRBV7-2	TRBJ2-1	CASSLVSGSSYNEQFF
12	TRBV10-2	TRBJ2-5	CATAAGTETQYF
16	TRBV7-9	TRBJ2-1	CASSLVASGIINEQFF
16	TRBV9	TRBJ2-2	CASSVGGSGVSGELFF
13	TRBV7-2	TRBJ1-2	CASSLAWTDGYTF
14	TRBV7-8	TRBJ1-1	CASSLGGLNTEAFF
15	TRBV5-1	TRBJ1-6	CASSPEGVHNSPLHF
15	TRBV7-9	TRBJ2-3	CASSRDRIGTDTQYF
14	TRBV6-5	TRBJ1-1	CAGSYTTMNTEAFF
16	TRBV9	TRBJ2-3	CASSVGDRGLTDTQYF
14	TRBV5-1	TRBJ2-7	CASSLFGRTYEQYF
15	TRBV6-5	TRBJ1-1	CASRPQGQGNTEAFF
15	TRBV5-1	TRBJ2-2	CASSLGRSNTGELFF
15	TRBV7-2	TRBJ1-6	CASSLVTGAASPLHF
16	TRBV4-1	TRBJ2-5	CASSLGAGRTQETQYF